The clone carrying this TCR beta chain was found a few times. Its cognate antigen is unknown. Multiplex PCR with BIOMED2 TRB-A/B primer pools amplified TRB rearrangements. TCRdb independently ran MiXCR on the multiplex PCR reads; one entry per CDR3 protein. The data contain over 8,000 distinct CDR3 sequences, approximately 37% of them singletons. Each TRB amplification used roughly 230-550 ng of genomic DNA from blood. These data originate in a study of T and B cells in COVID-19 patients. This CDR3 comprises 15 residues. Deletions cut 1 base from V and 1 base from J, with 10 bases between. The germline CDR1 and CDR2 sequences are LNHDA and SQIVND (reference sequence). Study outcomes and limitations: Sorted SARS-CoV-2-responsive or tetramer+ T cells and CD4+, regulatory and CD8+ subsets were not yet sequenced.

Sequencing was carried out using blood. The chain employs TRBV19 and TRBJ1-1, with D unclear. This sequence originates from a human donor with active COVID-19. The DNA for the CDR3 is TGTGCCAGTAGTATAGGGGGTCAGCCGAACACTGAAGCTTTCTTT. Protein: CASSIGGQPNTEAFF.